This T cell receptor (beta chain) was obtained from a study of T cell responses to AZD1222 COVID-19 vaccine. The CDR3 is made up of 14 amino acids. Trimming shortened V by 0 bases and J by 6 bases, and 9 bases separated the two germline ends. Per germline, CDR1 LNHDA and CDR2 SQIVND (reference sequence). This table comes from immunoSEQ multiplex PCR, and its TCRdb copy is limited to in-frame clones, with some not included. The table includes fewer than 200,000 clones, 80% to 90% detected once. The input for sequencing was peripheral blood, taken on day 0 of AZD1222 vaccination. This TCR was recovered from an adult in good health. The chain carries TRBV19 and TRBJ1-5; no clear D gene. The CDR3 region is CASSIDLSVQPQHF. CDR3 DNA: TGTGCCAGTAGTATAGATCTCAGCGTTCAGCCCCAGCATTTT.